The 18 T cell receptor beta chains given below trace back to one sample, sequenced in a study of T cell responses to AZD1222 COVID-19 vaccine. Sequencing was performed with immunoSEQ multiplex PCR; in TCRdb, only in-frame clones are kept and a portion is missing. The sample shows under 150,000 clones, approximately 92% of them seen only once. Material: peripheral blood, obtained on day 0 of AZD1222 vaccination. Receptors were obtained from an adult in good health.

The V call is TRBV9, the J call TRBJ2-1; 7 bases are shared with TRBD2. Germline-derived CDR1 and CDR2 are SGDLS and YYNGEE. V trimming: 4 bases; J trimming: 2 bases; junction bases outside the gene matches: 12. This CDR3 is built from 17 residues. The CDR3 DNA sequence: TGTGCCAGCAGCTATTGTAGCGCGGGAGCCACCTACAATGAGCAGTTCTTC. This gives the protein CASSYCSAGATYNEQFF.

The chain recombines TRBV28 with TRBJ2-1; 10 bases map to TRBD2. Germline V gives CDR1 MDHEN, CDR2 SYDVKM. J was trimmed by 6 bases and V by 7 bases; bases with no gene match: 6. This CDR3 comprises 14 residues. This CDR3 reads CASNLAGDRNEQFF. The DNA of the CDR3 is TGTGCCAGCAACCTAGCGGGAGATCGCAATGAGCAGTTCTTC.

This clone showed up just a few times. DNA of the CDR3: TGTGCCAGCAGCTTAGGGCTAGGGCAGTTCTTC. This sequence encodes CASSLGLGQFF. The chain links TRBV11-2 to TRBJ2-1; D is uncertain. This CDR3 has 11 amino acids. Trimming removed 1 base from V and 12 bases from J, with 7 bases in between. Germline V gene data show CDR1 as SGHAT and CDR2 as FQNNGV.

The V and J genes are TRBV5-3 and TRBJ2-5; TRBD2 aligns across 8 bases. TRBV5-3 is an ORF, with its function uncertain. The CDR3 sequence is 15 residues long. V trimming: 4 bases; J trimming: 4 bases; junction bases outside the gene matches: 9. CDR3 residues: CARSESGSFGETQYF. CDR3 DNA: TGTGCCAGAAGCGAAAGCGGGAGTTTCGGAGAGACCCAGTACTTC.

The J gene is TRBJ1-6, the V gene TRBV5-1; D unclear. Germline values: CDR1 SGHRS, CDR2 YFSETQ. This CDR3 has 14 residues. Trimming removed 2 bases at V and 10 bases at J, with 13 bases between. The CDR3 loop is CASSFAGVHSPLHF. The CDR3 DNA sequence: TGCGCCAGCAGCTTTGCGGGAGTTCACTCACCCCTCCACTTT.

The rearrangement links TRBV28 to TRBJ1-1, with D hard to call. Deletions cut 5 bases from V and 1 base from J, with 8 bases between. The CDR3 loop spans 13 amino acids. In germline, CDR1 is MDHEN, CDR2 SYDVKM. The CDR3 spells CASSTRQNTEAFF. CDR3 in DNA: TGTGCCAGCAGTACCCGACAGAACACTGAAGCTTTCTTT.

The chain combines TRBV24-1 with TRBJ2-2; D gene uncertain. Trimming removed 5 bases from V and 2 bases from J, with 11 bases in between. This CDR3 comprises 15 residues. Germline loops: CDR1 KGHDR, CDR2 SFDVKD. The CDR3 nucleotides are TGTGCCACCAGTGCCCACCTCAGAAACACCGGGGAGCTGTTTTTT. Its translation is CATSAHLRNTGELFF.

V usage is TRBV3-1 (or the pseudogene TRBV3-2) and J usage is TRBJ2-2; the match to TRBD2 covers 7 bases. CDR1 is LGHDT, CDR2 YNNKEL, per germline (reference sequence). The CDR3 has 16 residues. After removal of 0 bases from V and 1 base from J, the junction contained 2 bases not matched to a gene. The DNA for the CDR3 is TGTGCCAGCAGCCAAGACGGCGGGAGGAACACCGGGGAGCTGTTTTTT. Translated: CASSQDGGRNTGELFF.

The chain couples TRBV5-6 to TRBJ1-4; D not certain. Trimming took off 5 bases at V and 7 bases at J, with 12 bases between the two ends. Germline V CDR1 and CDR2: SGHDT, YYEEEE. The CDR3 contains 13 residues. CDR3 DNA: TGTGCCAGCAGACACCGGGCGGGTGAAAAACTGTTTTTT. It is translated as CASRHRAGEKLFF.

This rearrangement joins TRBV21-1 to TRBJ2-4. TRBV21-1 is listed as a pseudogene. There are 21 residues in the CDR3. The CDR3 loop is CASSTSPGTPIGSLAKNIQYF. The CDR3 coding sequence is TGTGCCAGCAGCACTTCTCCCGGGACCCCCATCGGGTCTTTAGCCAAAAACATTCAGTACTTC.

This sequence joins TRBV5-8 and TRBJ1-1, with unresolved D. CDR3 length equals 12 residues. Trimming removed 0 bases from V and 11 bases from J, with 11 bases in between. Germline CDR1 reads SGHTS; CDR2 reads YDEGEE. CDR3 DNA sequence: TGTGCCAGCAGCTTGGACGCGGGCGCGGCTTTCTTT. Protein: CASSLDAGAAFF.

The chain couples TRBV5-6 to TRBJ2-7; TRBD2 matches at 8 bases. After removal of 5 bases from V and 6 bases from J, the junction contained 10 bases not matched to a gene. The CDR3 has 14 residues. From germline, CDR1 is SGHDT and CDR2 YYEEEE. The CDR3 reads CASRTGLGYGEQYF. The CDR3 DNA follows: TGTGCCAGCAGAACGGGACTAGGGTACGGCGAGCAGTACTTC.

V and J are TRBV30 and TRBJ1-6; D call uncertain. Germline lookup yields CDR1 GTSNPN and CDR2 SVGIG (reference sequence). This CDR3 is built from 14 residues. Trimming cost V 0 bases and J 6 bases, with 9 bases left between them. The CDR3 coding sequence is TGTGCCTGGAGTGTTGGTGTCCTTAATTCACCCCTCCACTTT. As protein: CAWSVGVLNSPLHF.

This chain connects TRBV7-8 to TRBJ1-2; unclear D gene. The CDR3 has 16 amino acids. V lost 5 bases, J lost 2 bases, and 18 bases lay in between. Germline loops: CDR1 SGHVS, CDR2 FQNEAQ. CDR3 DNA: TGTGCCAGCAGCCCCGCGGACCCCCTTTACAACTATGGCTACACCTTC. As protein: CASSPADPLYNYGYTF.

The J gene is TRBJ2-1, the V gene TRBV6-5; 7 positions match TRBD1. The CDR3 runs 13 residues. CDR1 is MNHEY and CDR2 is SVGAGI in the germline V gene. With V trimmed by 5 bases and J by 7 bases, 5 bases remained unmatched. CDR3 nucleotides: TGTGCCAGCAGTCCGACAGGGCGGAATGAGCAGTTCTTC. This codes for CASSPTGRNEQFF.

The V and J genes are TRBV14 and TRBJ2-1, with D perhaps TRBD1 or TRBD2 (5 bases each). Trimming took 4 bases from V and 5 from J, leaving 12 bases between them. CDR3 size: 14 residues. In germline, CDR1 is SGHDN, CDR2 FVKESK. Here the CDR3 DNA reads TGTGCCAGCAGCCGCTTGGGACGGAACAATGAGCAGTTCTTC. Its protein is CASSRLGRNNEQFF.

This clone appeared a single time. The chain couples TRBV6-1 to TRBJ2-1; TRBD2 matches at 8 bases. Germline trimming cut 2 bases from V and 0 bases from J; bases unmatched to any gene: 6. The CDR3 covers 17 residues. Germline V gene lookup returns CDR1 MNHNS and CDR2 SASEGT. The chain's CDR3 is CASSEFSGGSSYNEQFF. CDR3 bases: TGTGCCAGCAGTGAATTCAGCGGGGGAAGCTCCTACAATGAGCAGTTCTTC.

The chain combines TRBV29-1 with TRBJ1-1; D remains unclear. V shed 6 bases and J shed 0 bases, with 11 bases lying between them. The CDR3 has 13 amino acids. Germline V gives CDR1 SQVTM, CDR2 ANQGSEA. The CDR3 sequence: CSVSDLMNTEAFF. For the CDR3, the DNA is TGCAGCGTGAGCGATCTCATGAACACTGAAGCTTTCTTT. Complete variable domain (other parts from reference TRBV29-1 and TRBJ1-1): SAVISQKPSRDICQRGTSLTIQCQVDSQVTMMFWYRQQPGQSLTLIATANQGSEATYESGFVIDKFPISRPNLTFSTLTVSNMSPEDSSIYLCSVSDLMNTEAFFGQGTRLTVV.